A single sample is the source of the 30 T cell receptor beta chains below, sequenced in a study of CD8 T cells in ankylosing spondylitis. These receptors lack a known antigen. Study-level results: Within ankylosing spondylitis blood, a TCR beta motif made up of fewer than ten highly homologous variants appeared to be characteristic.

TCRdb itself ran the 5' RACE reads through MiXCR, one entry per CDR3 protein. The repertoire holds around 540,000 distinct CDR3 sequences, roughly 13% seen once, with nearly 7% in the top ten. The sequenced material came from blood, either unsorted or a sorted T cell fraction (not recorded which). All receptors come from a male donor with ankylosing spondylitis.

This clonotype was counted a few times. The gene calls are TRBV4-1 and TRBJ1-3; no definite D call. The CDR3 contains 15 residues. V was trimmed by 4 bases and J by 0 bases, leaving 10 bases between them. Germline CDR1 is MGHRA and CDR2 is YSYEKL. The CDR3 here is CASSLDPTSGNTIYF. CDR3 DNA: TGCGCCAGCAGCCTGGACCCGACCTCTGGAAACACCATATATTTT.

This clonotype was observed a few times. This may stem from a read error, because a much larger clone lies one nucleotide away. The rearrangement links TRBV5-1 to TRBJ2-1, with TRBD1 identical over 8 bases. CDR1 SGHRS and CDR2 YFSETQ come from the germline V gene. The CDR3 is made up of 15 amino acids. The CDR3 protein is CASSLGQGTYKEQFF. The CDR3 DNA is TGCGCCAGCAGCTTGGGACAGGGGACATACAAAGAGCAGTTCTTC.

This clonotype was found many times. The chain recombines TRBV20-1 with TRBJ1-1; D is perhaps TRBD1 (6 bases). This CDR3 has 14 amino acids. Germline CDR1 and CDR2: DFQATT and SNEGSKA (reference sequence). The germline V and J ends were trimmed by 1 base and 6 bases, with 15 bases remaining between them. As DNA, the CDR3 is TGCAGTGCTAGAGTGGGGGCGCTCAGGGCTGAAGCTTTCTTT. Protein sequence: CSARVGALRAEAFF.

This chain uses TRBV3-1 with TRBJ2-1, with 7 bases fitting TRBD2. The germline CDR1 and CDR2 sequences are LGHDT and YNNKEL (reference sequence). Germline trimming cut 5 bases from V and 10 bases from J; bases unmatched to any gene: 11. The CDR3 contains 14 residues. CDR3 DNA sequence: TGTGCCAGCAGCTACTCTTTAGCGGGTCGGGAGCAGTTCTTC. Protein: CASSYSLAGREQFF.

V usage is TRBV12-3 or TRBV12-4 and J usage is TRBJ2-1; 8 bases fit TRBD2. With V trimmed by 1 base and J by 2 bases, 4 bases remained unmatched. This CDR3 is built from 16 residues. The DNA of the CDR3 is TGTGCCAGCAGTTTAGAGCGGGAGTGGCCCTACAATGAGCAGTTCTTC. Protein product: CASSLEREWPYNEQFF.

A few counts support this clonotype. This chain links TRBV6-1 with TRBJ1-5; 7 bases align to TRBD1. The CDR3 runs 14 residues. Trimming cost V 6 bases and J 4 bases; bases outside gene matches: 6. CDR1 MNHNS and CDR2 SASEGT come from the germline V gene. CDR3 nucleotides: TGTGCCAGCAGACCAACAGGGGATAATCAGCCCCAGCATTTT. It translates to CASRPTGDNQPQHF.

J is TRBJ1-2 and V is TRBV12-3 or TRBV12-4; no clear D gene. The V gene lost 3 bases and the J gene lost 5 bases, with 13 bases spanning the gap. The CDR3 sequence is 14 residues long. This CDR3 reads CASSFIVEGYGYTF. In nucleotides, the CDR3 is TGTGCCAGCAGTTTTATAGTGGAGGGTTATGGCTACACCTTC.

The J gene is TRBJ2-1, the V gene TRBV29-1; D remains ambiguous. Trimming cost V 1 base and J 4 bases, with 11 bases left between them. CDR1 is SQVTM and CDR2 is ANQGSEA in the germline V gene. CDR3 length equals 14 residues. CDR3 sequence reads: CSVEGRNPYNEQFF. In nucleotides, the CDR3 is TGCAGCGTTGAAGGTCGGAACCCTTACAATGAGCAGTTCTTC.

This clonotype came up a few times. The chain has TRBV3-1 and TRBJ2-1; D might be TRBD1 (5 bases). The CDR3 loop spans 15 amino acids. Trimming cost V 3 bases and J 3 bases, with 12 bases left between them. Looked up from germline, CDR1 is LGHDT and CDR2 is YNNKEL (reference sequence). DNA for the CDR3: TGTGCCAGCAGCCAGTCTCAGGGTGGCTACAATGAGCAGTTCTTC. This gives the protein CASSQSQGGYNEQFF.

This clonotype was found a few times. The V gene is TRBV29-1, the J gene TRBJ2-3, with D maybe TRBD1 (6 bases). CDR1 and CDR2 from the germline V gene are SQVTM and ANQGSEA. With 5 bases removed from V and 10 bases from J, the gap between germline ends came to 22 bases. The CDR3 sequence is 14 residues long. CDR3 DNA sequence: TGCAGCGTTAACAGGGTCTCCATCGGTGGGGCGCAGTATTTT. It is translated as CSVNRVSIGGAQYF.

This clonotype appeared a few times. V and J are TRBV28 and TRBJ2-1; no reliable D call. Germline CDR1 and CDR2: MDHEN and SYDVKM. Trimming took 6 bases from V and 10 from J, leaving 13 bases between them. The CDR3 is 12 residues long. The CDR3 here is CASSPYAREQFF. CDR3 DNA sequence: TGTGCCAGCAGCCCTTATGCTAGGGAGCAGTTCTTC.

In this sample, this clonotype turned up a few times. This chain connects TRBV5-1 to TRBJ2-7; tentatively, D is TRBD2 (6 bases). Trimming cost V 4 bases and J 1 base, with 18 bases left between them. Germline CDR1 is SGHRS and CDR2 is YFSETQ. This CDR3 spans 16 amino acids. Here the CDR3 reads CASSPSPKGRSYEQYF. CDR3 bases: TGCGCCAGCAGCCCGTCCCCGAAAGGGAGGTCCTACGAGCAGTACTTC. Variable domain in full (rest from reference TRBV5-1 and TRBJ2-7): KAGVTQTPRYLIKTRGQQVTLSCSPISGHRSVSWYQQTPGQGLQFLFEYFSETQRNKGNFPGRFSGRQFSNSRSEMNVSTLELGDSALYLCASSPSPKGRSYEQYFGPGTRLTVT.

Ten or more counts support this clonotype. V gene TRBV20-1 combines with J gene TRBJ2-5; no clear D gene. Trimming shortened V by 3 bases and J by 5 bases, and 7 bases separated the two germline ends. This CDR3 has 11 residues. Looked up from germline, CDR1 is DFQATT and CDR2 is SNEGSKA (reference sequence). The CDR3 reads CSARISETQYF. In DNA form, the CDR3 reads TGCAGTGCTAGGATATCGGAGACCCAGTACTTC.

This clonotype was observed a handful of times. This CDR3 reads CASSPYSGSTDTQYF. The CDR3 DNA sequence: TGTGCCAGCAGCCCATATAGCGGGAGCACAGATACGCAGTATTTT. The chain joins TRBV7-2 to TRBJ2-3, with 7 bases lining up with TRBD2. In germline, CDR1 is SGHTA, CDR2 FQGNSA. The length of the CDR3 is 15 residues. Trimming removed 5 bases from V and 0 bases from J; junction bases left unmatched: 5.

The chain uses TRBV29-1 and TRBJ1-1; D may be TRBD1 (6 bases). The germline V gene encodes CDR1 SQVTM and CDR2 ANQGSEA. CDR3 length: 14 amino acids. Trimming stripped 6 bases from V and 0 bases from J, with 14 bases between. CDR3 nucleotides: TGCAGCGTCCTCTCTGACAGGTTGAACACTGAAGCTTTCTTT. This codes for CSVLSDRLNTEAFF.

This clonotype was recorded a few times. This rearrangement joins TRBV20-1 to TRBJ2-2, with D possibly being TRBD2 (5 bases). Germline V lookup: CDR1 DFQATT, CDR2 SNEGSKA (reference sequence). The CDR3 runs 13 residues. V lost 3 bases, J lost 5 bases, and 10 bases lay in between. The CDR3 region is CSASSSPTGELFF. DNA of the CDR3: TGCAGTGCTAGCTCTAGCCCAACCGGGGAGCTGTTTTTT.

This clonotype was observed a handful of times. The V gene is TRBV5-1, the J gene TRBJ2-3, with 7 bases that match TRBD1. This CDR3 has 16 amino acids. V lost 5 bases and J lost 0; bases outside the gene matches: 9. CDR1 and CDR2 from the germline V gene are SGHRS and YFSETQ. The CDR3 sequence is CASRGPGQASTDTQYF. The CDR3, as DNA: TGCGCCAGCAGGGGACCTGGACAGGCGAGCACAGATACGCAGTATTTT.

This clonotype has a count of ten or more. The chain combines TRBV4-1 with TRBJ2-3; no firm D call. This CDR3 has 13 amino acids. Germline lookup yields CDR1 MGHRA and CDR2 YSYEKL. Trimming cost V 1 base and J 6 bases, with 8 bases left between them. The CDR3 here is CASSQGGSDTQYF. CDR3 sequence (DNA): TGCGCCAGCAGCCAAGGCGGATCGGATACGCAGTATTTT.

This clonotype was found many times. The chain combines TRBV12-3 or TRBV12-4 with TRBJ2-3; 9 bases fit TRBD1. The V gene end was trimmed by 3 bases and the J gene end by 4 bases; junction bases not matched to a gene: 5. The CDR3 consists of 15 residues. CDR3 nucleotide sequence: TGTGCCAGCAGTTTCGGACAGGGGAGCCCAGATACGCAGTATTTT. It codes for CASSFGQGSPDTQYF.

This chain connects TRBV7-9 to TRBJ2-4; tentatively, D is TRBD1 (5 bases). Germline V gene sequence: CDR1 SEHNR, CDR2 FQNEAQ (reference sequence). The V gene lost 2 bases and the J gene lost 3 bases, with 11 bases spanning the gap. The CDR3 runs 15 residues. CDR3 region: CASSLRQGGKNIQYF. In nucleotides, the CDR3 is TGTGCCAGCAGCTTAAGGCAGGGTGGCAAAAACATTCAGTACTTC. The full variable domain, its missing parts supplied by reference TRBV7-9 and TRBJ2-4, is DTGVSQNPRHKITKRGQNVTFRCDPISEHNRLYWYRQTLGQGPEFLTYFQNEAQLEKSRLLSDRFSAERPKGSFSTLEIQRTEQGDSAMYLCASSLRQGGKNIQYFGAGTRLSVL.

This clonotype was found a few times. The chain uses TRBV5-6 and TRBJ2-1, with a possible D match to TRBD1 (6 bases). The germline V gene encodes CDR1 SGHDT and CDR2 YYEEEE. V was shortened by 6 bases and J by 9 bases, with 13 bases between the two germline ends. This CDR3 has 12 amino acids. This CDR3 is CASTQLGAEQFF. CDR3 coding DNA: TGTGCCAGCACCCAACTGGGGGCTGAGCAGTTCTTC.

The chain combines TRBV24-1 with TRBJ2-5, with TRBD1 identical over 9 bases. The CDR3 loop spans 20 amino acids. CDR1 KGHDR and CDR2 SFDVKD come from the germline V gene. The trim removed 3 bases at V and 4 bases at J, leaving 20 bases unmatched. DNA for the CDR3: TGTGCCACCAGTGATCCGCGGGGACAGGGCGGGCTACGGGATCGAGAGACCCAGTACTTC. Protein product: CATSDPRGQGGLRDRETQYF.

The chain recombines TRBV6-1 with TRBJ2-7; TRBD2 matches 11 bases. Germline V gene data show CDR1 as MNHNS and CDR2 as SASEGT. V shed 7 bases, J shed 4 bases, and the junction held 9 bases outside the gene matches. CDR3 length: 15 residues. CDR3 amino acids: CASKEATSGVYEQYV. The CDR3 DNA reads TGTGCCAGCAAGGAGGCGACTAGCGGGGTTTACGAGCAGTACGTC.

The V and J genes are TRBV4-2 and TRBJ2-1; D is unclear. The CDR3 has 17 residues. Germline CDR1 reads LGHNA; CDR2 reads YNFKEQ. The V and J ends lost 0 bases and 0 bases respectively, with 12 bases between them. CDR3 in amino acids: CASSQDGRQLSYNEQFF. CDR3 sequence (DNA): TGTGCCAGCAGCCAAGACGGACGTCAACTCTCCTACAATGAGCAGTTCTTC.

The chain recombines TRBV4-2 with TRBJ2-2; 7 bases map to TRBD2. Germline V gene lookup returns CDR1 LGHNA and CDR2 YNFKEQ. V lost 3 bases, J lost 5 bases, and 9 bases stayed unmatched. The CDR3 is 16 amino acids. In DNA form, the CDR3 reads TGTGCCAGCAGCCAGAGACGGACTAGTCGAACCGGGGAGCTGTTTTTT. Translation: CASSQRRTSRTGELFF.

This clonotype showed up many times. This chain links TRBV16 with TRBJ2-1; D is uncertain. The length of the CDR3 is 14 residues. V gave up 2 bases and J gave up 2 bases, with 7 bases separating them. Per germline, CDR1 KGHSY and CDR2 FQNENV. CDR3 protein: CASSQQTPYNEQFF. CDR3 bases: TGTGCCAGCAGCCAACAAACACCCTACAATGAGCAGTTCTTC.

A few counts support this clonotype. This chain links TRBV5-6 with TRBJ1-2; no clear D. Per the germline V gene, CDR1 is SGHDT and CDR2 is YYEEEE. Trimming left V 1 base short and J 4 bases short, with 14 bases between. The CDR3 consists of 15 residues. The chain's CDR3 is CASSLLREWIYGYTF. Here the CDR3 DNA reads TGTGCCAGCAGCTTGCTTAGGGAGTGGATCTATGGCTACACCTTC.

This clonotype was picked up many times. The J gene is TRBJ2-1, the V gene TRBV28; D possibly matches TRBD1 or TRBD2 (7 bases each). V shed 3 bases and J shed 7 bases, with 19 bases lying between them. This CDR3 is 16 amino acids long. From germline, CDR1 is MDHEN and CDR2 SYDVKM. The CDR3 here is CASSFAGGERFNEQFF. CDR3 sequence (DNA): TGTGCCAGCAGTTTTGCAGGGGGGGAGCGGTTTAATGAGCAGTTCTTC.

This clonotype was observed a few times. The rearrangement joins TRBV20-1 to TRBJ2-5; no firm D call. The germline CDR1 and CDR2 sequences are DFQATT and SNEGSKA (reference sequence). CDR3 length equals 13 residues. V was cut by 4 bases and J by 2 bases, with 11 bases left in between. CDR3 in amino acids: CSANVHLQETQYF. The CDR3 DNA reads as TGCAGTGCTAACGTGCACTTACAAGAGACCCAGTACTTC.

DNA for the CDR3: TGCAGTGCTCTCACACCGGGACTAGCGTTGAATGAGCAGTTCTTC. Encoded protein: CSALTPGLALNEQFF. This chain connects TRBV20-1 to TRBJ2-1; 10 nucleotides match TRBD2. This CDR3 is built from 15 residues. Germline assignment: CDR1 DFQATT and CDR2 SNEGSKA (reference sequence). Germline trimming cut 5 bases from V and 7 bases from J; bases unmatched to any gene: 11.